This entry describes one TCR beta chain. This clonotype was seen repeatedly, ten times or more. This clone's antigen is unknown. Per-base qualities were not stored, and no clone one base away is much larger. The data stem from a study of T cells after yellow fever vaccination (dated by TCRdb to 2018 to 2020). Broadly, across the study: The SMART-Seq v4 Ultra Low Input RNA kit was used to prepare libraries from fractions with low cell numbers. To follow T-cell clones before and after primary and booster YFV17D yellow fever vaccination, bulk TCR alpha and beta repertoires were sequenced over time. The cohort comprised two healthy male donors, one aged 18 to 30 and one aged 30 to 39 years. Blood was drawn at multiple timepoints before and after primary and secondary immunization, with bulk PBMC replicates and cell subsets isolated.

Study-wide findings and limitations: The study included only a couple of donors, which limits how far the findings can be generalized. The secondary T-cell response was found to be weaker but faster than the primary response, with a peak reached on day 5 rather than on day 15. After the booster, most clones that had expanded after primary vaccination were detected again (approximately 97% of CD4 and under 90% of CD8), suggesting broad maintenance of memory. A small share of clonotypes was detected in both CD4 and CD8 compartments, with the overlap likely arising from convergent recombination. Computational filtering was required because FACS-sorted repertoires could contain abundant contaminating clonotypes from the bulk population.

This specimen's treatment or condition label, interpreted: live attenuated yellow fever vaccine strain. At each blood-draw timepoint, two biological replicates of bulk PBMCs were collected. PBMCs were isolated from peripheral blood using a standard Ficoll-Paque protocol. TriZol was used to extract RNA from bulk PBMCs, CD4 and CD8 fractions, and dextramer-positive and dextramer-negative fractions. The CDR3 starts with the cysteine, ends with the phenylalanine, and has 13 residues. The read is trimmed to its CDR3 DNA, 39 bases read in frame from base 1. Deletion took 3 bases off V and 6 bases off J, with a span of 11 bases between the germline ends. From a lookup of the germline V gene, CDR1 and CDR2 are KGHSH and LQKENI. TCRdb lists the instrument as Illumina NovaSeq 6000. TCR cDNA was synthesized by 5'RACE template switching, which introduced a universal primer site and unique molecular identifiers. cDNA synthesis was primed from both the TCR alpha and TCR beta constant segments. Library amplification involved two PCR steps, and the second step added sample barcodes and sequencing adapters. Libraries were sequenced on Illumina HiSeq 2500 (2x100 bp) or NovaSeq (2x150 bp). Processing in the source paper ran as follows. MIGEC handled demultiplexing of reads and collapsing into UMI consensus sequences, while MiXCR performed V(D)J alignment. Using edgeR on replicate PBMC samples, clonotypes were called vaccine-responding if FDR was below 0.01 and the log2 fold change was above 5 up to day 15. Bulk clonotypes were assigned CD4 or CD8 identity according to which sequenced CD4 or CD8 repertoire held them at higher abundance. TCRdb reworked the public reads: Q25 trimming with fastp, MiXCR clone assembly, productive beta chains retained. Rows are combined by CDR3 protein, so each entry shows the most common genes and DNA. These V and J calls are TCRdb output, not the study's own analysis. This sample has 300,000 to 350,000 distinct CDR3 sequences in its table, and almost 4% of those were observed once. The leading ten clones occupy approximately 24% of the sample.

The V gene is TRBV18 and the J gene is TRBJ2-5; TRBD2 is a possible D gene, resting on 7 matching bases. The sequence came from a man in his late teens or twenties who received the YFV17D yellow fever vaccine. The specimen was PBMCs, collected 5 days after the yellow fever booster vaccination. The CDR3 sequence is CASSPGGAKTQYF. In nucleotides, the sequence is TGTGCCAGCTCACCGGGGGGGGCGAAGACCCAGTACTTC. The full variable domain, completed from the reference TRBV18 and TRBJ2-5 proteins outside the CDR3, reads NAGVMQNPRHLVRRRGQEARLRCSPMKGHSHVYWYRQLPEEGLKFMVYLQKENIIDESGMPKERFSAEFPKEGPSILRIQQVVRGDSAAYFCASSPGGAKTQYFGPGTRLLVL.